This T cell receptor beta chain comes out of a study of vaccination and CD4 T cells after COVID-19. Study details: The stimulus for the cells was overlapping spike peptides derived from SARS-CoV-2, HCoV-NL63, HCoV-OC43 and HCoV-229E. In the control cultures, a CEFX pool, an HIV-1 Nef pool, or no peptide was supplied. Study-level results: Within the convalescent patients, spike mono-reactivity was found in 304 of 307 vaccine-specific clones.

Noted treatment: 10-day PBMC culture with coronavirus spike peptide pools or control peptides (ViraFEST assay). These CD4+ T cells came from an unexposed donor, sampled before the COVID-19 pandemic (2011-2018). Testing used SARS-CoV-2 S/N and four cold-coronavirus spikes on unexposed-donor CD4+ T cells, cells permitting. Trimming stripped 4 bases from V and 5 bases from J, with 21 bases between. The germline gives CDR1 SNHLY, CDR2 FYNNEI. The CDR3 spans 16 residues. The Oncomine TCR Beta short-read assay was what sequenced the DNA obtained from cultured CD4+ T cells. TCRdb reanalysed the PCR reads using MiXCR and keeps one entry per CDR3 protein. The sample holds thousands of distinct CDR3 sequences, 47% seen once. To note about this clonotype: Antigen specificity is unknown.

The specimen sequenced was CD4+ T cells from blood, cultured in vitro. This receptor was taken from a human donor in good health. The rearrangement uses TRBV2 and TRBJ2-7, with TRBD1 as a possible D gene (6 bases). Here the CDR3 reads CASSVSFGTTRNEQYF. CDR3 DNA: TGTGCCAGCAGTGTGAGTTTCGGGACAACGCGGAACGAGCAGTACTTC.